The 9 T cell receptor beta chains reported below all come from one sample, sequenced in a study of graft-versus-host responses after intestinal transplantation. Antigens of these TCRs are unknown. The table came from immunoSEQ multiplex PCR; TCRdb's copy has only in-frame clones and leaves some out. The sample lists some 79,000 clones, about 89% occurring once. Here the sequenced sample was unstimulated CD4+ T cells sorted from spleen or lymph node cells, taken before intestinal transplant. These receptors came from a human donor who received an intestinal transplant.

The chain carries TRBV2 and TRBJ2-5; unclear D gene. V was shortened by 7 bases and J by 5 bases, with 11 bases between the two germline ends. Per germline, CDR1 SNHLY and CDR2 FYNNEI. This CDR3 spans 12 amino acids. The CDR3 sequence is CASTRTLETQYF. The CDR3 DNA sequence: TGTGCCAGCACTAGAACCCTCGAGACCCAGTACTTC.

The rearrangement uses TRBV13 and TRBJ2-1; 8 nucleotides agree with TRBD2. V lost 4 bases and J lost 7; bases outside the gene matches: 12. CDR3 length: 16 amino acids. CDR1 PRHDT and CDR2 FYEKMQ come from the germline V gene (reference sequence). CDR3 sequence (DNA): TGTGCCAGCAGCTCACCGGGACTAGGGGCTAGGAATGAGCAGTTCTTC. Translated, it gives CASSSPGLGARNEQFF.

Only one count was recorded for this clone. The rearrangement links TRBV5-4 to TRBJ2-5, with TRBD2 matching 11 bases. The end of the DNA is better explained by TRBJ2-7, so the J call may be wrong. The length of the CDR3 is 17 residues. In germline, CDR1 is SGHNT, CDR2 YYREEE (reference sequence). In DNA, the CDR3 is TGTGCCAGCAGCTTTGGCCCCTTTAGCGGGAGGGCCTACGAGCAGTACTTC. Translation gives CASSFGPFSGRAYEQYF.

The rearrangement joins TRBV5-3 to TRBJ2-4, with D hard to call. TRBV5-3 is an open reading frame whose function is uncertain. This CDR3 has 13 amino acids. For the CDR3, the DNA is TGTGCTGGATCGAGCGTAGCCAAAAACATTCAGTACTTC. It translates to CAGSSVAKNIQYF.

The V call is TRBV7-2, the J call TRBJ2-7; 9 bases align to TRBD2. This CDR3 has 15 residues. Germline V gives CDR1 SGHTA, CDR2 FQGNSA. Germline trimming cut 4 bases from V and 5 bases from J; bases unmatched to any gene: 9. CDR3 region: CASSSLAGVPNEQYF. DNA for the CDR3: TGTGCCAGCAGCTCGTTAGCGGGAGTACCCAACGAGCAGTACTTC.

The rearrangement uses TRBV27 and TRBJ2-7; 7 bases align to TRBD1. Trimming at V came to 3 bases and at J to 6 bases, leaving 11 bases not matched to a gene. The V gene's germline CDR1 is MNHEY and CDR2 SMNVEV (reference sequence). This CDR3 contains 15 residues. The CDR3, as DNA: TGTGCCAGCAGTTTTGAGGCAGGGGGTACGGGCGAGCAGTACTTC. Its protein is CASSFEAGGTGEQYF.

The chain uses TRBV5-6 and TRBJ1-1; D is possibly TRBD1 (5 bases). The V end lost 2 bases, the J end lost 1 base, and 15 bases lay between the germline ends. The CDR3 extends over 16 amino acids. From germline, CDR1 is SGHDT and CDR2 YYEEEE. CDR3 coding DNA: TGTGCCAGCAGCTTTACTACAGGATATCGGAACACTGAAGCTTTCTTT. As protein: CASSFTTGYRNTEAFF.

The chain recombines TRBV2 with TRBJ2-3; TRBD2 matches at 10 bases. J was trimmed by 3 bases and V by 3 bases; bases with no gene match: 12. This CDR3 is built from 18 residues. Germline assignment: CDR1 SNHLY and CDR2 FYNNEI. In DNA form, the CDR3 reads TGTGCCAGCAGTGATCAGCGGGGGGGCCGTTCGGCGACAGATACGCAGTATTTT. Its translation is CASSDQRGGRSATDTQYF. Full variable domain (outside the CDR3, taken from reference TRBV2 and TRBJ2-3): EPEVTQTPSHQVTQMGQEVILRCVPISNHLYFYWYRQILGQKVEFLVSFYNNEISEKSEIFDDQFSVERPDGSNFTLKIRSTKLEDSAMYFCASSDQRGGRSATDTQYFGPGTRLTVL.

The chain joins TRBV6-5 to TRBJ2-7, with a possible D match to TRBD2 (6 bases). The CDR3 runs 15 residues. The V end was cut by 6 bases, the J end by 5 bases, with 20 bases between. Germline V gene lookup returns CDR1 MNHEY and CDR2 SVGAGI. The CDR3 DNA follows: TGTGCCAGCAGATGGAGGGCCCTCGATTCCCACGAGCAGTACTTC. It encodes CASRWRALDSHEQYF.